Presented here are 14 T cell receptor beta chains from one specimen sequenced in a study of memory CD4+ T cells and cytomegalovirus serostatus. Single viable CD3+CD4+CD8-CD45RO+ cells were sorted as the memory CD4+ T cells. Produced via immunoSEQ multiplex PCR; TCRdb's table is partial and in-frame only. The sample has fewer than 35,000 clones, around 75% seen once. Specimen: memory CD4+ T cells from blood. The source of these receptors is an adult in good health and CMV-seronegative.

The V call is TRBV5-6, the J call TRBJ1-2; TRBD1 matches 7 bases. Germline values: CDR1 SGHDT, CDR2 YYEEEE. The CDR3 has 16 residues. V dropped 0 bases and J dropped 5; count of bases not matched to a gene: 10. The DNA for the CDR3 is TGTGCCAGCAGCTTGGGGGCCCAGGACAGGCCATATGGCTACACCTTC. Translation gives CASSLGAQDRPYGYTF.

The chain employs TRBV29-1 and TRBJ2-3, with 7 bases identical to TRBD2. The ends lost 1 base at V and 0 bases at J; junction bases unmatched: 10. Germline V lookup: CDR1 SQVTM, CDR2 ANQGSEA. The CDR3 loop spans 17 amino acids. CDR3 amino acids: CSVEVLGGGGSTDTQYF. For the CDR3, the DNA is TGCAGCGTTGAAGTTCTCGGAGGCGGGGGTAGCACAGATACGCAGTATTTT.

In its sample, this clone was seen once. The J gene is TRBJ2-7, the V gene TRBV5-1; tentative D call: TRBD1 (6 bases). Trimming took 3 bases from V and 3 from J, leaving 16 bases between them. Germline V CDR1 and CDR2: SGHRS, YFSETQ. The CDR3 is 15 residues long. CDR3 coding DNA: TGCGCCAGCAGCTCCCTGAGGGCAGGGGACTACGAGCAGTACTTC. Its translation: CASSSLRAGDYEQYF.

This chain connects TRBV14 to TRBJ2-1; no reliable D call. Deletions cut 0 bases from V and 6 bases from J, with 12 bases between. The CDR3 is 15 residues long. Per germline, CDR1 SGHDN and CDR2 FVKESK. The CDR3 bases are TGTGCCAGCAGCCAAGAAAAGGGCTGGTCCAATGAGCAGTTCTTC. Translated, it gives CASSQEKGWSNEQFF.

The chain has TRBV21-1 and TRBJ1-2; TRBD1, the table's D call, was not compared with the DNA. TRBV21-1 is a pseudogene locus. The CDR3 runs to 14 residues. This chain's CDR3 is CASSKTGNHYGYTF. CDR3 sequence (DNA): TGTGCCAGCAGCAAGACAGGGAACCACTATGGCTACACCTTC.

The chain links TRBV5-1 to TRBJ2-7; TRBD1 is a possible D gene (6 bases). This CDR3 contains 14 residues. V was trimmed by 2 bases and J by 5 bases, leaving 14 bases between them. From germline, CDR1 is SGHRS and CDR2 YFSETQ. CDR3 residues: CASSFAGATHEQYF. CDR3 nucleotide sequence: TGCGCCAGCAGCTTTGCAGGGGCCACACACGAGCAGTACTTC.

This clone was seen just once. The chain links TRBV2 to TRBJ2-7; 8 bases agree with TRBD1. The CDR3 totals 14 residues. V trimming: 5 bases; J trimming: 0 bases; junction bases outside the gene matches: 3. The germline V gene encodes CDR1 SNHLY and CDR2 FYNNEI. The CDR3 nucleotides are TGTGCCAGCAGTAAGCAGGGGGCCTCCTACGAGCAGTACTTC. Translated, it gives CASSKQGASYEQYF.

The chain has TRBV9 and TRBJ2-1; no clear D gene. This CDR3 region has 13 residues. V gave up 0 bases and J gave up 4 bases, with 5 bases separating them. Germline V lookup: CDR1 SGDLS, CDR2 YYNGEE. This chain's CDR3 is CASSVGSYNEQFF. DNA of the CDR3: TGTGCCAGCAGCGTAGGTAGTTACAATGAGCAGTTCTTC.

This chain links TRBV27 with TRBJ2-7; tentatively, D is TRBD1 (6 bases). Germline CDR1 reads MNHEY; CDR2 reads SMNVEV (reference sequence). This CDR3 has 15 residues. Trimming removed 2 bases at V and 7 bases at J, with 18 bases between. The CDR3 sequence is CASSLRGQTSGEQYF. The CDR3 nucleotides read TGTGCCAGCAGTTTACGTGGACAGACCTCCGGGGAGCAGTACTTC.

This chain uses TRBV9 with TRBJ2-1; either TRBD1 or TRBD2 may fit D (5 bases each). Between the trimmed V and J ends, which lost 3 bases and 6 bases, there was a span of 16 bases. CDR1 and CDR2 from the germline V gene are SGDLS and YYNGEE. This CDR3 spans 15 amino acids. This CDR3 reads CASSARDETSNEQFF. The CDR3 bases are TGTGCCAGCAGCGCCCGGGACGAAACTTCCAATGAGCAGTTCTTC. Full variable domain (outside the CDR3, taken from reference TRBV9 and TRBJ2-1): DSGVTQTPKHLITATGQRVTLRCSPRSGDLSVYWYQQSLDQGLQFLIQYYNGEERAKGNILERFSAQQFPDLHSELNLSSLELGDSALYFCASSARDETSNEQFFGPGTRLTVL.

This chain joins TRBV5-1 and TRBJ1-1; D is unclear. Per the germline V gene, CDR1 is SGHRS and CDR2 is YFSETQ. V gave up 2 bases and J gave up 1 base, with 9 bases separating them. This CDR3 comprises 14 residues. CDR3 sequence (DNA): TGCGCCAGCAGCTTAGAGGCCCGGAACACTGAAGCTTTCTTT. This encodes CASSLEARNTEAFF.

The chain couples TRBV19 to TRBJ1-5; TRBD1 matches at 11 bases. The CDR3 consists of 20 residues. CDR1 is LNHDA and CDR2 is SQIVND in the germline V gene (reference sequence). V lost 4 bases to trimming and J lost 3 bases; unmatched junction nucleotides: 17. CDR3 sequence reads: CASSTEGQGEGPQLNQPQHF. The CDR3 DNA reads TGTGCCAGTAGTACTGAGGGACAGGGGGAAGGGCCCCAACTCAATCAGCCCCAGCATTTT.

V and J are TRBV14 and TRBJ1-5; no definite D call. The V gene lost 1 base and the J gene lost 7 bases, with 5 bases spanning the gap. Germline V lookup: CDR1 SGHDN, CDR2 FVKESK. The CDR3 has 12 residues. The CDR3 region has the DNA TGTGCCAGCAGCCAAGTCGGCCAGCCCCAGCATTTT. Translating gives CASSQVGQPQHF.

The chain employs TRBV9 and TRBJ1-6; D remains unclear. Trimming stripped 0 bases from V and 11 bases from J, with 6 bases between. Germline V lookup: CDR1 SGDLS, CDR2 YYNGEE. The CDR3 runs 12 residues. CDR3 residues: CASSVDAPPLHF. As DNA, the CDR3 is TGTGCCAGCAGCGTAGATGCCCCACCCCTCCACTTT.